A selection of T cell receptor beta chains follows, all from one sample in a study of T cell changes during pregnancy in multiple sclerosis. Here immunoSEQ multiplex PCR was the method, and the copy in TCRdb shows in-frame clones only, minus some. Altogether tens of thousands of clones are present, 94% being singletons, with the ten largest covering approximately 0.84%. This sample comprised peripheral blood, obtained in the third trimester of pregnancy. The receptors stem from a female donor with multiple sclerosis, enrolled in a pregnancy study. Each CDR3 is given with its conserved first and last residue. D genes are given only for firm matches. A row's size may be missing; if present it is once, few, many or a size class.

>TRBJ1-2|-|TRBV6-5|-
TGTGCCAGCAGTTACTCTCGGGATCATGGCTACACCTTC
CASSYSRDHGYTF
>TRBJ2-1|-|TRBV4-1|-
TGCGCCAGCAGCCAAGAGACGGGAGTCGGCTACAATGAGCAGTTCTTC
CASSQETGVGYNEQFF
>TRBJ2-7|-|TRBV5-1|-
TGCGCCAGCAGAGGACAGCACTACGAGCAGTACTTC
CASRGQHYEQYF
>TRBJ2-7|-|TRBV5-8|-
TGTGCCAGCAGCCCGGCAGGCCCCTTATACGAGCAGTACTTC
CASSPAGPLYEQYF
>TRBJ2-4|-|TRBV6-5|-
TGTGCCAGCAGCCTAGGGGGAGACATTCAGTACTTC
CASSLGGDIQYF
>TRBJ2-1|-|TRBV14|TRBD2
TGTGCCAGCAGCCAATATGGCGCGGGAGACTACAATGAGCAGTTCTTC
CASSQYGAGDYNEQFF
>TRBJ1-2|-|TRBV5-1|-
TGCGCCAGCAGCTTGGGGGCCACCTTC
CASSLGATF
>TRBJ1-4|-|TRBV5-8|TRBD1
TGTGCCAGCAGCTCGACAGGGAGTTCTTATGAAAAACTGTTTTTT
CASSSTGSSYEKLFF
>TRBJ2-5|-|TRBV7-2|-
TGTGCCAGCAGCAAAGGGGGGGCAGGGCAAGAGACCCAGTACTTC
CASSKGGAGQETQYF
>TRBJ1-1|once|TRBV19|TRBD1
TGTGCCAGTAGTATAGACCAGGATTGGGACAGGATGAACACTGAAGCTTTCTTT
CASSIDQDWDRMNTEAFF
>TRBJ2-7|-|TRBV29-1|-
TGCAGCGAAAAGAGGTACGAGCAGTACTTC
CSEKRYEQYF
>TRBJ2-7|once|TRBV4-1|-
TGCGCCAGCAGCCAAGAAAGCGGGTCGGGGAGCTCCTACGAGCAATACTTC
CASSQESGSGSSYEQYF
>TRBJ2-2|-|TRBV7-9|TRBD2
TGTGCCAGCAGCTTAGAACTAGCGACCGGGGAGCTGTTTTTT
CASSLELATGELFF
>TRBJ2-1|-|TRBV7-6|-
TGTGCCAGCAGCTTAACCTCGAGCTCCTACAATGAGCAGTTCTTC
CASSLTSSSYNEQFF
>TRBJ2-1|-|TRBV7-8|TRBD2
TGTGCCAGCAGCTTCCGACTAGCGGCCCCGGGGGTGTATGAGCAGTTCTTC
CASSFRLAAPGVYEQFF
>TRBJ1-2|-|TRBV7-2|TRBD1
TGTGCCAGCAGCTTAAGCCCGGGACAGCTCTATGGCTACACCTTC
CASSLSPGQLYGYTF
>TRBJ1-1|once|TRBV7-2|-
TGTGCCAGCAGCTTAGCGCGGGATTGGGAAGCTTTCTTT
CASSLARDWEAFF
>TRBJ2-5|-|TRBV5-1|-
TGCGCCAGCAGCGCGGGACAGACCCAGACCCAGTACTTC
CASSAGQTQTQYF
>TRBJ2-5|once|TRBV5-4|-
TGTGCCAGCAGCGAGCGAGGAACGGAGACCCAGTACTTC
CASSERGTETQYF
>TRBJ2-3|-|TRBV28|-
TGTGCCAGCAGTTTAAGGGGGGTAGCGGGTAGCACAGATACGCAGTATTTT
CASSLRGVAGSTDTQYF
>TRBJ1-5|few|TRBV19|-
TGTGCCAGTACGACAGGCAATCAGCCCCAGCATTTT
CASTTGNQPQHF
>TRBJ2-7|-|TRBV7-3|-
TGTGCCAGCAGCTTAGGAGGTCTGGACGAGCAGTACTTC
CASSLGGLDEQYF
>TRBJ2-7|-|TRBV19|-
TGTGCCAGTAGTATATTAGGGGCGCTAGTATACGAGCAGTACTTC
CASSILGALVYEQYF
>TRBJ1-4|few|TRBV7-9|-
TGTGCCAGCAGCTTGCGGGCAGGCAGCGCAACTAATGAAAAACTGTTTTTT
CASSLRAGSATNEKLFF
>TRBJ2-5|-|TRBV6-1|TRBD2
TGTACTAAAAGACTAGCGGAAGAGACCCAGTACTTC
CTKRLAEETQYF
>TRBJ2-2|-|TRBV6-6|TRBD1
TGTGCCAGCCGGCGGACAGGGGGAATCACCGGGGAGCTGTTTTTT
CASRRTGGITGELFF
>TRBJ2-7|-|TRBV21-1|-
TGTGCCAGCAGCAAATTCGGGGGGCCCTCCTACGAGCAGTACTTC
CASSKFGGPSYEQYF
>TRBJ1-1|-|TRBV29-1|-
TGCAGCGTTGAGAGCCCTCAGGGTTTCTTT
CSVESPQGFF
>TRBJ2-5|-|TRBV27|TRBD2
TGTGCCAGCTTGGGGCTAGCGGGACACCAAGAGACCCAGTACTTC
CASLGLAGHQETQYF
>TRBJ2-7|-|TRBV18|-
TGTGCCAGCTCACCGACTAGCTACGAGCAGTACTTC
CASSPTSYEQYF
>TRBJ1-6|-|TRBV11-2|-
TGTGCCAGCAGCTCTCTCGCGGAGTATAATTCACCCCTCCACTTT
CASSSLAEYNSPLHF
>TRBJ2-2|-|TRBV7-8|-
TGTGCGACGGGGTCCGGCCACACCGGGGAGCTGTTTTTT
CATGSGHTGELFF
>TRBJ2-2|-|TRBV15|TRBD2
TGTGCCACCAGCAGGGCCCCTTGGACTAGCGGGAGACTGAGCGGGGAGCTGTTTTTT
CATSRAPWTSGRLSGELFF
>TRBJ2-1|-|TRBV7-9|TRBD2
TGTGCCAGCAGCTTAGCCCCTAGCGGGAGGAATGAGCAGTTCTTC
CASSLAPSGRNEQFF
>TRBJ2-1|-|TRBV30|TRBD2
TGTGCCTGGACTAGCGGATACAATGAGCAGTTCTTC
CAWTSGYNEQFF
>TRBJ2-5|-|TRBV7-9|-
TGTGCCAGCAGCTTAGAGCGGTACCAAGAGACCCAGTACTTC
CASSLERYQETQYF
>TRBJ2-7|once|TRBV27|-
TGTGCCAGCAGTCCCTATCTCGACTCCAGCCCCTACGAGCAGTACTTC
CASSPYLDSSPYEQYF
>TRBJ2-1|-|TRBV6-5|TRBD1
TGTGCCAGCAGTTCGGGACAGGTTTACAATGAGCAGTTCTTC
CASSSGQVYNEQFF
>TRBJ2-2|-|TRBV11-2|TRBD2
TGTGCCAGCAGCCGGGGACTAGCGGGAACGAACACCGGGGAGCTGTTTTTT
CASSRGLAGTNTGELFF
>TRBJ2-3|-|TRBV9|-
TGTGCCAGCAGCGGGACAGTGATCAACACAGATACGCAGTATTTT
CASSGTVINTDTQYF